Following are 28 T cell receptor beta chains from one sample sequenced in a study of T-cell reconstitution after alpha-beta-depleted transplantation in children. During its preparation, the TCRbeta library received unique molecular identifiers. Each CDR3 protein is one row after TCRdb ran MiXCR on the PCR reads. This sample carries almost 250,000 distinct CDR3 sequences, about 26% of them seen once, and the ten largest clones take 2% to 3%. Sequenced here: PBMCs, sampled before TCRalphabeta/CD19-depleted stem cell transplant. Receptor source: a girl aged 2 to 9 with Fanconi anemia, due to receive a stem cell transplant.

V gene TRBV29-1 combines with J gene TRBJ2-1; the D gene is possibly TRBD2 (6 bases). V was pared by 4 bases and J by 4 bases, with 14 bases between. This CDR3 comprises 14 residues. Germline CDR1 is SQVTM and CDR2 is ANQGSEA. CDR3 amino acids: CSVVWEARYNEQFF. The CDR3 bases are TGCAGCGTTGTCTGGGAGGCCCGATACAATGAGCAGTTCTTC.

In this sample, this clonotype turned up many times. The chain has TRBV28 and TRBJ2-2; D is undetermined. This CDR3 contains 14 residues. V gave up 7 bases and J gave up 6 bases, with 15 bases separating them. Germline CDR1 MDHEN, CDR2 SYDVKM. The CDR3 DNA reads TGTGCCAGCACTTCCCACCAGGAGTCCGGGGAGCTGTTTTTT. This sequence encodes CASTSHQESGELFF.

This clonotype appeared a few times. The chain uses TRBV12-3 or TRBV12-4 and TRBJ2-1, with D unresolved. The CDR3 length is 14 residues. The V end lost 9 bases, the J end lost 0 bases, and 12 bases lay between the germline ends. DNA of the CDR3: TGTGCCAGTAACAATCGGGTCTCCTACAATGAGCAGTTCTTC. Translation gives CASNNRVSYNEQFF.

At least ten counts were recorded for this clonotype. The gene calls are TRBV6-1 and TRBJ2-4, with 13 bases fitting TRBD2. The ends lost 5 bases at V and 7 bases at J; junction bases unmatched: 8. The CDR3 loop spans 16 amino acids. The germline gives CDR1 MNHNS, CDR2 SASEGT. The CDR3 here is CASSKLAGGMGNIQYF. DNA of the CDR3: TGTGCCAGCAGTAAACTAGCGGGAGGGATGGGGAACATTCAGTACTTC.

This rearrangement joins TRBV2 to TRBJ2-1; the D is unclear. The germline V gene has CDR1 SNHLY and CDR2 FYNNEI. The V gene lost 4 bases and the J gene lost 6 bases, with 10 bases spanning the gap. This CDR3 contains 13 residues. CDR3 loop: CASSGIVTNEQFF. Here the CDR3 DNA reads TGTGCCAGCAGTGGTATAGTTACCAATGAGCAGTTCTTC.

V usage is TRBV20-1 and J usage is TRBJ2-7; TRBD2 aligns across 8 bases. Germline-derived CDR1 and CDR2 are DFQATT and SNEGSKA (reference sequence). The CDR3 is 12 residues long. The ends lost 3 bases at V and 5 bases at J; junction bases unmatched: 3. CDR3 coding DNA: TGCAGTGCTAGTAGCGGGGTCCACGAGCAGTACTTC. Amino acids: CSASSGVHEQYF.

About this clonotype itself: This may arise from a read error, as a much more abundant clone is one base away. A read error is likely, as this CDR3 ends without the conserved phenylalanine or tryptophan. The DNA is left out, because the CDR3 cannot be placed on it with certainty; the CDR3 is given as TCRdb lists it. The chain carries TRBV5-1 and TRBJ1-2; the table gives TRBD1 as D, unverified against the DNA. The CDR3 contains 12 residues when both ends are counted. The germline V gene has CDR1 SGHRS and CDR2 YFSETQ. Here the CDR3 reads CASGTGDYGYTC.

This clonotype occurred many times. The V and J genes are TRBV7-2 and TRBJ2-1; D remains ambiguous. CDR1 SGHTA and CDR2 FQGNSA come from the germline V gene. The CDR3 loop spans 11 amino acids. V was clipped by 4 bases and J by 8 bases, with 6 bases between them. CDR3 sequence (DNA): TGTGCCAGCAGCTCGTTGGATGAGCAGTTCTTC. Protein product: CASSSLDEQFF.

This sequence joins TRBV28 and TRBJ1-4, with D tentatively TRBD1 (6 bases). V lost 6 bases and J lost 4, with 12 bases in between. The CDR3 runs to 14 residues. CDR1 and CDR2 from the germline V gene are MDHEN and SYDVKM. CDR3 coding DNA: TGTGCCAGCAGAAGGGGGACCCATAATGAAAAACTGTTTTTT. Translation gives CASRRGTHNEKLFF.

At least ten counts were recorded for this clonotype. The rearrangement joins TRBV20-1 to TRBJ2-3, with 7 bases aligning to TRBD2. The V gene's germline CDR1 is DFQATT and CDR2 SNEGSKA (reference sequence). The CDR3 has 18 amino acids. Trimming removed 0 bases from V and 0 bases from J; junction bases left unmatched: 12. As DNA, the CDR3 is TGCAGTGCTAGAGATTTTCGTGGGCTAGCGGCAAGCACAGATACGCAGTATTTT. Amino acids: CSARDFRGLAASTDTQYF.

This clonotype has a handful of counts. The rearrangement links TRBV9 to TRBJ2-1; D is tentatively TRBD1 or TRBD2 (6 bases each). Trimming left V 6 bases short and J 3 bases short, with 25 bases between. Germline V gene sequence: CDR1 SGDLS, CDR2 YYNGEE. The length of the CDR3 is 18 residues. The chain's CDR3 is CASTNQKGERAGYNEQFF. Here the CDR3 DNA reads TGTGCCAGCACTAATCAAAAGGGGGAGCGAGCGGGCTACAATGAGCAGTTCTTC.

This clonotype was recorded many times. The CDR3 here is CSVEVAGGPGEQYF. The CDR3 bases are TGCAGCGTTGAAGTGGCGGGAGGGCCTGGGGAGCAGTACTTC. The rearrangement links TRBV29-1 to TRBJ2-7, with 9 bases aligning to TRBD2. CDR1 is SQVTM and CDR2 is ANQGSEA in the germline V gene. This CDR3 is 14 amino acids long. V shed 1 base, J shed 7 bases, and the junction held 8 bases outside the gene matches.

This chain links TRBV12-3 or TRBV12-4 with TRBJ2-5; D remains unclear. The V gene lost 5 bases and the J gene lost 5 bases, with 15 bases spanning the gap. The CDR3 has 14 amino acids. The CDR3 DNA reads as TGTGCCAGCAGTAAGCTAGTGGGCGCGGAGACCCAGTACTTC. Its protein product is CASSKLVGAETQYF.

This clonotype was observed many times. The chain has TRBV24-1 and TRBJ2-3, with TRBD1 identical over 8 bases. This CDR3 spans 16 amino acids. Germline loops: CDR1 KGHDR, CDR2 SFDVKD. Losses at the gene ends were 5 bases for V and 0 bases for J; bases not matched to a gene: 6. CDR3 region: CATSGGQGDSTDTQYF. CDR3 in DNA: TGTGCCACCAGTGGAGGACAGGGCGATAGCACAGATACGCAGTATTTT.

The V call is TRBV4-2, the J call TRBJ2-7; tentative D call: TRBD1 (6 bases). In germline, CDR1 is LGHNA, CDR2 YNFKEQ. This CDR3 is built from 17 residues. V gave up 4 bases and J gave up 7 bases, with 26 bases separating them. CDR3 coding DNA: TGTGCCAGCAGCCCCCTAACTTCCACAGGGACGGGGCGGGAGCAGTACTTC. Translation gives CASSPLTSTGTGREQYF.

The chain employs TRBV20-1 and TRBJ2-1, with TRBD2 matching over 10 bases. Germline CDR1 reads DFQATT; CDR2 reads SNEGSKA (reference sequence). The trim removed 5 bases at V and 8 bases at J, leaving 9 bases unmatched. The CDR3 consists of 14 residues. The CDR3 sequence is CSAVLAGAFDEQFF. The CDR3 DNA reads TGCAGTGCTGTCCTAGCGGGAGCTTTCGATGAGCAGTTCTTC.

V usage is TRBV7-9 and J usage is TRBJ2-5; possibly TRBD1 for D (6 bases). Per germline, CDR1 SEHNR and CDR2 FQNEAQ (reference sequence). This CDR3 has 15 amino acids. Between the trimmed V and J ends, which lost 5 bases and 5 bases, there was a span of 18 bases. As DNA, the CDR3 is TGTGCCAGCAGCCTACAGGGAGACCCAGGGGAGACCCAGTACTTC. Its translation: CASSLQGDPGETQYF.

This clonotype showed up many times. The genes are TRBV20-1 and TRBJ1-5; TRBD1 matches 9 bases. This CDR3 is 15 amino acids long. V gave up 3 bases and J gave up 2 bases; unmatched junction bases: 5. Germline V gives CDR1 DFQATT, CDR2 SNEGSKA (reference sequence). This CDR3 is CSARIGTGRNQPQHF. DNA of the CDR3: TGCAGTGCTAGGATCGGGACAGGGCGCAATCAGCCCCAGCATTTT.

The DNA of the CDR3 is TGCGCCAGCAGCTTCCCTGTAGTAGGGGGACAAGAGACCCAGTACTTC. Translated, it gives CASSFPVVGGQETQYF. The chain employs TRBV5-1 and TRBJ2-5, with D perhaps matching TRBD1 (6 bases). The germline gives CDR1 SGHRS, CDR2 YFSETQ. The CDR3 totals 16 residues. V was trimmed by 2 bases and J by 2 bases, leaving 16 bases between them.

This clonotype was observed a handful of times. V is TRBV7-9 and J is TRBJ2-3, with D perhaps matching TRBD1 or TRBD2 (6 bases each). Germline-derived CDR1 and CDR2 are SEHNR and FQNEAQ (reference sequence). This CDR3 has 14 residues. The V and J ends lost 3 bases and 7 bases respectively, with 14 bases between them. The CDR3 is CASSFGGPANTQYF. The CDR3 DNA reads as TGTGCCAGCAGCTTCGGGGGCCCAGCGAATACGCAGTATTTT.

The chain combines TRBV29-1 with TRBJ1-1, with TRBD1 identical over 8 bases. Trimming took 6 bases from V and 5 from J; bases not matched to a gene: 8. Germline values: CDR1 SQVTM, CDR2 ANQGSEA. This CDR3 has 13 amino acids. Written as DNA, the CDR3 is TGCAGCGTAGCGACAGGGGAGAGAACTGAAGCTTTCTTT. Residues: CSVATGERTEAFF.

A few counts support this clonotype. This sequence joins TRBV29-1 and TRBJ2-7; TRBD1 aligns across 8 bases. Looked up from germline, CDR1 is SQVTM and CDR2 is ANQGSEA. Unmatched junction bases numbered 10, after V lost 5 bases and J lost 1 base. The CDR3 consists of 15 residues. Here the CDR3 reads CSVRTGNSLSYEQYF. The CDR3 DNA is TGCAGCGTTCGGACAGGGAACTCCTTATCCTACGAGCAGTACTTC.

J is TRBJ2-7 and V is TRBV4-1, with 8 positions matching TRBD1. Germline CDR1 MGHRA, CDR2 YSYEKL. With V trimmed by 2 bases and J by 5 bases, 8 bases remained unmatched. There are 15 residues in the CDR3. CDR3 loop: CASSQLGQGPNEQYF. In DNA form, the CDR3 reads TGCGCCAGCAGCCAACTTGGACAGGGTCCCAACGAGCAGTACTTC.

V and J are TRBV20-1 and TRBJ1-1; 7 bases map to TRBD1. The V segment lost 7 bases and the J segment 1 base; nucleotides outside the gene matches: 3. The V gene's germline CDR1 is DFQATT and CDR2 SNEGSKA (reference sequence). The CDR3 loop spans 12 amino acids. The CDR3 region has the DNA TGCAGTGTTTACAGGGGGAACACTGAAGCTTTCTTT. This codes for CSVYRGNTEAFF.

Many counts were recorded for this clonotype. This sequence joins TRBV20-1 and TRBJ2-5; D tentatively reads TRBD1 or TRBD2 (7 bases each). Trimming removed 0 bases from V and 4 bases from J, with 15 bases in between. The CDR3 consists of 15 residues. Germline CDR1 reads DFQATT; CDR2 reads SNEGSKA (reference sequence). Written as DNA, the CDR3 is TGCAGTGCTAGAGATTCGACAGGGAGGGCAGAGACCCAGTACTTC. Its translation: CSARDSTGRAETQYF.

The rearrangement links TRBV29-1 to TRBJ2-7; D uncertain. This CDR3 is 12 amino acids long. V was cut by 7 bases and J by 2 bases, with 12 bases left in between. The germline V gene encodes CDR1 SQVTM and CDR2 ANQGSEA. The CDR3: CSARGSPYEQYF. The CDR3 nucleotides are TGCAGCGCCCGAGGATCCCCCTACGAGCAGTACTTC.

This clonotype was observed many times. V and J are TRBV20-1 and TRBJ2-1, with D tentatively TRBD2 (5 bases). Trimming shortened V by 3 bases and J by 5 bases, and 14 bases separated the two germline ends. Germline-derived CDR1 and CDR2 are DFQATT and SNEGSKA (reference sequence). This CDR3 region has 14 residues. In DNA form, the CDR3 reads TGCAGTGCTAGGGCTAGCCGCGGACACAATGAGCAGTTCTTC. Translation: CSARASRGHNEQFF.

This clonotype was recorded a few times. The V and J genes are TRBV20-1 and TRBJ2-5; 7 nucleotides align to TRBD1. Trimming removed 0 bases from V and 2 bases from J; junction bases left unmatched: 6. CDR1 and CDR2 from the germline V gene are DFQATT and SNEGSKA (reference sequence). The CDR3 spans 15 residues. This chain's CDR3 is CSARDGQDVQETQYF. The CDR3 DNA reads as TGCAGTGCTAGAGATGGACAGGACGTACAAGAGACCCAGTACTTC.